A selection of T cell receptor beta chains follows, all from one sample in a study of T cells after yellow fever vaccination. MiXCR was run by TCRdb on the 5' RACE reads, yielding one entry per CDR3 protein. This table has some 350,000 distinct CDR3 sequences, over 4% appearing once. The sequencing here drew on PBMCs, taken 5 days after the yellow fever booster vaccination. All receptors derive from a man younger than 35 who received the YFV17D yellow fever vaccine. Each CDR3 is given with its conserved first and last residue. The order of the fields is CDR3 protein, CDR3 DNA, D gene, J gene, V gene, clone size. D genes are given only for firm matches. Size is omitted from some rows. Given values are once, few, many or a class for expanded clones.

CASRKDRIQETQYF	TGTGCCAGCAGGAAAGACAGGATCCAAGAGACCCAGTACTTC	-	TRBJ2-5	TRBV7-2	many
CASSLEYGGAGDTQYF	TGCGCCAGCAGCTTGGAATACGGGGGGGCAGGAGATACGCAGTATTTT	TRBD2	TRBJ2-3	TRBV5-1	-
CASSLEYAGELFF	TGTGCCAGCAGCTTAGAATACGCCGGGGAGCTGTTTTTT	-	TRBJ2-2	TRBV11-3	many
CASSVAPGGYYGYTF	TGTGCCAGCAGCGTCGCACCCGGGGGGTACTATGGCTACACCTTC	-	TRBJ1-2	TRBV4-2	few
CATTTQGMGANYGYTF	TGTGCCACCACGACACAGGGAATGGGAGCTAACTATGGCTACACCTTC	-	TRBJ1-2	TRBV7-9	-
CASRQGAWTEAFF	TGTGCCAGCAGGCAGGGGGCCTGGACTGAAGCTTTCTTT	TRBD1	TRBJ1-1	TRBV7-2	few
CASSQVSGTTDTQYF	TGCGCCAGCAGCCAAGTTAGCGGGACCACAGATACGCAGTATTTT	TRBD2	TRBJ2-3	TRBV4-3	-
CASTGETGELFF	TGCGCCAGCACCGGGGAAACCGGGGAGCTGTTTTTT	-	TRBJ2-2	TRBV5-1	few
CASSPPSTGQETQYF	TGTGCCAGCTCACCACCGTCGACAGGACAAGAGACCCAGTACTTC	-	TRBJ2-5	TRBV18	few
CASRTSGGANEQFF	TGTGCCAGCAGGACCAGCGGGGGGGCCAATGAGCAGTTCTTC	TRBD2	TRBJ2-1	TRBV11-2	-
CASREYNNEQFF	TGTGCCAGCAGGGAGTACAACAATGAGCAGTTCTTC	-	TRBJ2-1	TRBV12-3/TRBV12-4	few
CASSPSAGQGRTGELFF	TGTGCCAGCTCACCAAGTGCGGGACAGGGTCGCACCGGGGAGCTGTTTTTT	TRBD1	TRBJ2-2	TRBV18	-
CASSWAGRTPCGEQFF	TGCGCCAGCAGCTGGGCAGGGAGGACTCCCTGTGGTGAGCAGTTCTTC	-	TRBJ2-1	TRBV5-1	few
CASRADGYEQYF	TGTGCCAGCAGGGCCGACGGGTACGAGCAGTACTTC	-	TRBJ2-7	TRBV27	many
CASTSESGLLNSGELFF	TGTGCCAGCACCTCTGAGTCCGGACTTCTGAACTCCGGGGAGCTGTTTTTT	-	TRBJ2-2	TRBV12-3/TRBV12-4	-
CASRQNTEAFF	TGTGCCAGCAGGCAAAACACTGAAGCTTTCTTT	-	TRBJ1-1	TRBV27	many
CASSSAAPTEAFF	TGTGCCAGCAGTTCCGCAGCTCCAACTGAAGCTTTCTTT	-	TRBJ1-1	TRBV27	-
CASTYDTPGPYEQYF	TGTGCCAGCACCTACGACACTCCGGGTCCCTACGAGCAGTACTTC	-	TRBJ2-7	TRBV6-2/TRBV6-3	many
CASSQARTYQETQYF	TGTGCCAGCAGCCAAGCTCGGACCTACCAAGAGACCCAGTACTTC	-	TRBJ2-5	TRBV3-1	-
CASSFDQGSEKLFF	TGCGCCAGCAGCTTCGATCAAGGGAGCGAAAAACTGTTTTTT	-	TRBJ1-4	TRBV5-1	few
CASSQDFRDVNIQYF	TGCGCCAGCAGCCAAGATTTCCGGGACGTAAACATTCAGTACTTC	-	TRBJ2-4	TRBV4-3	many
CASSLGQHGGNEQFF	TGTGCCAGCAGCCTGGGACAGCACGGGGGCAATGAGCAGTTCTTC	-	TRBJ2-1	TRBV7-2	-
CASSLTGGGAYNEQFF	TGTGCCAGCAGCTTAACGGGCGGGGGGGCGTACAATGAGCAGTTCTTC	TRBD2	TRBJ2-1	TRBV7-3	many
CASHGQLNQPQHF	TGTGCCAGTCATGGACAGCTTAATCAGCCCCAGCATTTT	-	TRBJ1-5	TRBV18	many
CSAKAGMRGEGETQYF	TGCAGTGCTAAGGCAGGGATGAGGGGGGAGGGAGAGACCCAGTACTTC	-	TRBJ2-5	TRBV20-1	-
CASSRTVDSHQETQYF	TGTGCCAGCAGTCGCACCGTGGACAGCCACCAAGAGACCCAGTACTTC	-	TRBJ2-5	TRBV6-5	-
CASSRGDSSYNEQFF	TGTGCCAGCAGCCGGGGAGATAGCTCCTACAATGAGCAGTTCTTC	-	TRBJ2-1	TRBV4-2	many
CASSRDAGTGVSGYTF	TGTGCCAGCTCGCGAGACGCCGGGACAGGGGTCTCCGGCTACACCTTC	TRBD1	TRBJ1-2	TRBV18	-
CSASPRLVRNTGELFF	TGCAGTGCTAGCCCCAGACTAGTACGAAACACCGGGGAGCTGTTTTTT	-	TRBJ2-2	TRBV20-1	-
CASSLWQNDYGYTF	TGTGCCAGCAGCTTGTGGCAGAACGACTATGGCTACACCTTC	-	TRBJ1-2	TRBV5-6	many
CSASRNRLQADTQYF	TGCAGTGCTAGTCGGAACAGGTTACAGGCAGATACGCAGTATTTT	-	TRBJ2-3	TRBV20-1	-
CASSWALVGANVLTF	TGTGCCAGCAGTTGGGCGCTTGTGGGGGCCAACGTCCTGACTTTC	-	TRBJ2-6	TRBV6-6	many
CASSPGLAAITQETQYF	TGCGCCAGCAGCCCGGGACTAGCGGCTATAACCCAAGAGACCCAGTACTTC	TRBD2	TRBJ2-5	TRBV4-3	-
CASSLGPPRGANEKLFF	TGTGCCAGCAGCTTAGGCCCCCCCCGGGGCGCTAATGAAAAACTGTTTTTT	-	TRBJ1-4	TRBV7-9	few
CSASNRDRGPGYNEQFF	TGCAGTGCTAGCAACCGGGACAGGGGTCCGGGGTACAATGAGCAGTTCTTC	TRBD1	TRBJ2-1	TRBV20-1	-
CARRGDTDTQYF	TGTGCCCGGAGGGGGGACACAGATACGCAGTATTTT	-	TRBJ2-3	TRBV30	few
CASKTSSGANVLTF	TGTGCCAGCAAGACGAGCTCTGGGGCCAACGTCCTGACTTTC	-	TRBJ2-6	TRBV7-9	many
CASGGAKTNYGYTF	TGTGCCAGCGGGGGGGCTAAAACTAACTATGGCTACACCTTC	-	TRBJ1-2	TRBV10-3	-
CASSPPGRTQYF	TGTGCCAGCAGTCCCCCCGGGCGGACCCAGTACTTC	-	TRBJ2-5	TRBV27	few
CASSLTGGHNEQFF	TGTGCCAGTAGTCTCACCGGCGGTCACAATGAGCAGTTCTTC	-	TRBJ2-1	TRBV19	-
CASSLLGSMNTEAFF	TGTGCCAGCAGCTTGCTAGGCTCCATGAACACTGAAGCTTTCTTT	-	TRBJ1-1	TRBV11-2	many
CSATRPAGHEQFF	TGCAGTGCCACAAGACCAGCGGGGCATGAGCAGTTCTTC	TRBD2	TRBJ2-1	TRBV20-1	-